This T cell receptor (beta chain) appears in the sequencing data of a study of blood T cell repertoires in COVID-19. Per the germline V gene, CDR1 is SGHTA and CDR2 is FQGNSA. After removal of 7 bases from V and 5 bases from J, the junction contained 10 bases not matched to a gene. CDR3 length: 15 amino acids. TCRdb's copy holds only in-frame clones and misses some; the assay was immunoSEQ multiplex PCR. The sample consists of over 30,000 clones, roughly three quarters of them appearing once. The sample taken for sequencing was peripheral blood. This sequence originates from a human donor in a cohort sampled during active COVID-19. The V and J genes are TRBV7-2 and TRBJ2-5; 10 nucleotides line up with TRBD2. CDR3 DNA: TGTGCCAGCACGCAAGCGGGAGGGCCGCGGGAGACCCAGTACTTC. Its protein is CASTQAGGPRETQYF.